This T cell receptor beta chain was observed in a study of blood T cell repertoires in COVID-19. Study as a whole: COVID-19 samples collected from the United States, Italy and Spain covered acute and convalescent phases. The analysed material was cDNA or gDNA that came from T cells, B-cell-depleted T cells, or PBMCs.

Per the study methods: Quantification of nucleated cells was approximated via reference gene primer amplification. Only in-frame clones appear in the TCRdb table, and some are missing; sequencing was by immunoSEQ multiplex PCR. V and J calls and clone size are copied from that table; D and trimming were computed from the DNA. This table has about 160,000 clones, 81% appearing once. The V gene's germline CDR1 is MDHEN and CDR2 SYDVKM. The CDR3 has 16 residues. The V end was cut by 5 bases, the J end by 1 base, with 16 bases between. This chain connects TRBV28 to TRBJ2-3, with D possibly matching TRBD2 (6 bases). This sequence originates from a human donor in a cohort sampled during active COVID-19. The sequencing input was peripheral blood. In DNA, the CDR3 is TGTGCCAGCAGTGATCCCGGGGGTAGCGGCACAGATACGCAGTATTTT. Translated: CASSDPGGSGTDTQYF.